This entry describes one TCR beta chain. As processed by the authors: Researchers report that nucleated cell counts were estimated from reference gene primer amplification. The assay was immunoSEQ multiplex PCR, and TCRdb's table has in-frame clones only and misses some. V, J and clone size are those of that table, while D and trimming were read from the DNA. The sample lists more than 150,000 clones, 75% to 85% occurring once. V shed 0 bases and J shed 3 bases, with 8 bases lying between them. This CDR3 comprises 14 residues. The V gene's germline CDR1 is MDHEN and CDR2 SYDVKM. The sample belongs to a study of blood T cell repertoires in COVID-19. Recovery meant two consecutive negative NP/OP PCR tests, professional clearance, or resolved symptoms.

The specimen was PBMCs or T cells enriched from blood (not recorded which). The sequence was collected from a man in his forties or fifties who had recovered from COVID-19. The chain carries TRBV28 and TRBJ1-2; a weak D match, TRBD1 (6 bases). CDR3 nucleotides: TGTGCCAGCAGTTTATGGGGGGCCCACTATGGCTACACCTTC. Amino acids: CASSLWGAHYGYTF.